Here is one T cell receptor beta chain with its context. Its antigen remains unidentified. Nothing much larger sits one base from this clone, and base qualities are not available. This sample was included in a study of blood T cell repertoires in COVID-19 (dated by TCRdb to the early 2020s). Broadly, across the study: Collaborator samples came from the United States, Italy and Spain and covered acute and convalescent phases of COVID-19. HLA class I and class II types, where available, came from metadata supplied by the sample provider rather than from assay-based typing. Subjects who had been exposed to COVID-19, were actively infected with it, or had recovered from it provided the deeply sampled blood TCRbeta repertoires that made up the dataset. The prospective study material was composed of cDNA or gDNA derived from T cells, B-cell-depleted T cells, or PBMCs. A freely available public database, intended as a resource for researchers studying the immune response to SARS-CoV-2, is where the repertoires were released. The sample metadata nearly always contained a de-identified subject ID, COVID-19 status, age in years and sex. The samples were drawn from the first 160 participants of the ongoing ImmuneRACE study and from 1,200 or so subjects provided by 6 global collaborators.

Results the study describes overall, beyond this receptor: Clinical and demographic metadata were provided uncurated, with the amount varying by source and participant.

V loses 7 bases, J loses 9 bases, and the germline ends lie 18 bases apart. The cysteine opens and the phenylalanine closes a CDR3 of 12 amino acids. Solely the CDR3 DNA is kept, with 36 bases framed from the first base. The germline V gene supplies CDR1 SQVTM and CDR2 ANQGSEA. In the prospective study, participants were about 18 to 100 years old, resided in about two dozen geographic areas of the United States, and were enrolled through a virtual design. To assign participants to cohorts, the prospective study relied on clinical history that participants themselves reported in a screening survey and a study questionnaire. Exposed participants had been in contact, within 2 weeks of entering the study, with a person who had a PCR-confirmed or clinician-diagnosed case of COVID-19. In the prospective study, mobile phlebotomists collected whole blood, serum and a nasopharyngeal or oropharyngeal swab from each participant. Participants in the prospective study had the option to provide additional blood draws and questionnaires over a roughly 2-month period. Blood samples from the prospective study were shipped frozen or at room temperature prior to DNA extraction.

The immunoSEQ Assay, a bias-controlled multiplex PCR, was used to amplify TCRbeta CDR3 regions from genomic DNA. On the authors' methods: The number of nucleated cells in each sample was estimated from the amplification of reference gene primers within the assay. Sequence reads were collapsed and filtered to measure the absolute abundance of every unique TCRbeta CDR3 rearrangement. For each sample, productive Simpson clonality was calculated by taking the square root of Simpson's diversity index across productive rearrangements. In its TCRdb copy, this immuneACCESS table keeps in-frame sequences only and misses some clones. Where compared with another copy, unresolved V genes explain less than half of these, and the others have no known cause. V and J calls and clone size are copied from that table; D and trimming were computed from the DNA. Within this sample are about 270,000 clones, with approximately 90% of them counted one time only. The top ten clonotypes cover 2.8% of the sample.

The chain couples TRBV29-1 to TRBJ1-1; TRBD1 is perhaps the D gene, given 5 matching bases. This clonotype was obtained from a man aged 35 to 55 who had been exposed to COVID-19. Sequencing input: PBMCs or T cells enriched from blood (not recorded which). Here is the DNA: TGCAGCGCCCTCCGGGGGAGACATAAAGCTTTCTTT. The translation is CSALRGRHKAFF.